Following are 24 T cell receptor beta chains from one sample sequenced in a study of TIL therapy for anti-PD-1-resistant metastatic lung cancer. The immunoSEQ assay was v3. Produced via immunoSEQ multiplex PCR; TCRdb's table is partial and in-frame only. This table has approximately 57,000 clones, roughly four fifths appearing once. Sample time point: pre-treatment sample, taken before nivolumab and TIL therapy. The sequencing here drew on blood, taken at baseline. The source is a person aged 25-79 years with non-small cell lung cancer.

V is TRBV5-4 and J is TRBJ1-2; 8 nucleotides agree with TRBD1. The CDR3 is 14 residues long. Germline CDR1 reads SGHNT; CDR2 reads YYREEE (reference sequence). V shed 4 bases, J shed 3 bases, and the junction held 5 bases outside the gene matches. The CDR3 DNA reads TGTGCCAGCAGCCTGGGACAGGCAGACTATGGCTACACCTTC. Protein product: CASSLGQADYGYTF.

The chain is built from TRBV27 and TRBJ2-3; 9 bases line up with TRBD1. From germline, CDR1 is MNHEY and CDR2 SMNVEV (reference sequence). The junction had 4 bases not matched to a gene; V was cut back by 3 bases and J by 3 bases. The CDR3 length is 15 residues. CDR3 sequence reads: CASSLGQGGTDTQYF. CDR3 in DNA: TGTGCCAGCAGTTTGGGACAGGGAGGGACAGATACGCAGTATTTT.

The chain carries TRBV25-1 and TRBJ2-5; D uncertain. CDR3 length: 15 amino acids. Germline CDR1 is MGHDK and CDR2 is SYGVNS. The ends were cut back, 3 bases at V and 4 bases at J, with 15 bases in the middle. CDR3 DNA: TGTGCCAGCAGTGAGTTGACCACCCCTGGAGAGACCCAGTACTTC. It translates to CASSELTTPGETQYF.

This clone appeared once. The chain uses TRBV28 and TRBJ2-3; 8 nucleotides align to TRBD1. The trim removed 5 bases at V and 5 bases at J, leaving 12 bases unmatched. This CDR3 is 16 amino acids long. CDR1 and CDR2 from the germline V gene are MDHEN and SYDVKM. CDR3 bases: TGTGCCAGCAGTCTGACACTCAGGGGGCGGAAAGATACGCAGTATTTT. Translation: CASSLTLRGRKDTQYF.

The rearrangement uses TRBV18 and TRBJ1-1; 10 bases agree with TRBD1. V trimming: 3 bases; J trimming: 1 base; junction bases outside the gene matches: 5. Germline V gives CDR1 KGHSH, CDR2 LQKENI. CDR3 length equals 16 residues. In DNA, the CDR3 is TGTGCCAGCTCACCCATGACAGGGGGCGAGAACACTGAAGCTTTCTTT. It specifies CASSPMTGGENTEAFF.

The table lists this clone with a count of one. The CDR3, as DNA: TGTGCCAGCAACCCTACGCGGCAGTTCTTC. This codes for CASNPTRQFF. This chain links TRBV2 with TRBJ2-1; D unresolved. Germline assignment: CDR1 SNHLY and CDR2 FYNNEI. Deletions cut 7 bases from V and 12 bases from J, with 10 bases between. The CDR3 consists of 10 residues.

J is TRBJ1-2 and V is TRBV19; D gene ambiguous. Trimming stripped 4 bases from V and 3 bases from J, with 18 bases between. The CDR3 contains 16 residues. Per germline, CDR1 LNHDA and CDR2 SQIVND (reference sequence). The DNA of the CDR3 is TGTGCCAGTAGTACCGGACGTCCCCAGGTGGACTATGGCTACACCTTC. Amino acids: CASSTGRPQVDYGYTF.

The CDR3: CASSFNRDRAISGYTF. The CDR3 DNA reads as TGTGCCAGCAGCTTCAACCGGGACAGGGCGATTTCAGGCTACACCTTC. The V gene is TRBV7-9, the J gene TRBJ1-2, with 9 bases matching TRBD1. The CDR3 spans 16 residues. The J segment lost 8 bases and the V segment lost 3 bases, leaving 13 bases of the junction unmatched. Germline assignment: CDR1 SEHNR and CDR2 FQNEAQ (reference sequence).

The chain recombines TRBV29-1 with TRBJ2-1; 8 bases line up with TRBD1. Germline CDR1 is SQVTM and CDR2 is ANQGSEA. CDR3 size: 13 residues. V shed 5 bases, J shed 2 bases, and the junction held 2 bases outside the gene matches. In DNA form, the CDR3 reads TGCAGCGTTTCAGGGGGCCCCTACAATGAGCAGTTCTTC. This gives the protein CSVSGGPYNEQFF.

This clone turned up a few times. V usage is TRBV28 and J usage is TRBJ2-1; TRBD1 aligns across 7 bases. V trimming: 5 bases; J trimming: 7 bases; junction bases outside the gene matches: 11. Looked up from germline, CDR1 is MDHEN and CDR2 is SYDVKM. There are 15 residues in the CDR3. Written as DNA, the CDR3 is TGTGCCAGCAGTAGGGAGACAGGGTGGCGAAATGAGCAGTTCTTC. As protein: CASSRETGWRNEQFF.

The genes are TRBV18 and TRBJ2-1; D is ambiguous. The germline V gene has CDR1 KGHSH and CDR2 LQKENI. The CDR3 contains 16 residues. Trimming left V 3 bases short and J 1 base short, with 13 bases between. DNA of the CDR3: TGTGCCAGCTCACCCAACTTGGGTGGATCCTACAATGAGCAGTTCTTC. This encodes CASSPNLGGSYNEQFF.

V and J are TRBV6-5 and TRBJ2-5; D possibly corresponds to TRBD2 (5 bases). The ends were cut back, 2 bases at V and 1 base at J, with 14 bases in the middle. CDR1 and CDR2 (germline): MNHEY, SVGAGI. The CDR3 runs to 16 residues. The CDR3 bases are TGTGCCAGCAGTTACGACTACAGCTTAACCCAAGAGACCCAGTACTTC. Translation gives CASSYDYSLTQETQYF.

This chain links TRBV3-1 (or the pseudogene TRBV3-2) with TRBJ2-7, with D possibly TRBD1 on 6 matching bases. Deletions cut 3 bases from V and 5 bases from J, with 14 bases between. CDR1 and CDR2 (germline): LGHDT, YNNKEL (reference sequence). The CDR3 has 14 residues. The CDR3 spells CASSQGAGVHEQYF. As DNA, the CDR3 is TGTGCCAGCAGCCAGGGGGCAGGGGTCCACGAGCAGTACTTC.

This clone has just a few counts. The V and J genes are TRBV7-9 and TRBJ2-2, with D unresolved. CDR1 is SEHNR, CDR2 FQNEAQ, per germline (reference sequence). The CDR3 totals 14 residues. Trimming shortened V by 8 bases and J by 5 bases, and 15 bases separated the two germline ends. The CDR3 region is CASRTGGWTGELFF. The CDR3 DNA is TGTGCCAGCCGGACGGGTGGGTGGACCGGGGAGCTGTTTTTT.

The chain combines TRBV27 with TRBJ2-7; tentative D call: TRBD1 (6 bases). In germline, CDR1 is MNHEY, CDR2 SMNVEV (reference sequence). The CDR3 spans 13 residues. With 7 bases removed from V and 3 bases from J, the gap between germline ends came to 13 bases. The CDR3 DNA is TGTGCCAGCACTACAGGGCCCAACTACGAGCAGTACTTC. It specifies CASTTGPNYEQYF.

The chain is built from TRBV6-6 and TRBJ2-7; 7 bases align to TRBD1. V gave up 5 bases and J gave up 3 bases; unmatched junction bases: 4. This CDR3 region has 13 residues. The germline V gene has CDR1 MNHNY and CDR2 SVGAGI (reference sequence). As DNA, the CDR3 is TGTGCCAGCAGTCACAGGGGTGGCTACGAGCAGTACTTC. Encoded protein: CASSHRGGYEQYF.

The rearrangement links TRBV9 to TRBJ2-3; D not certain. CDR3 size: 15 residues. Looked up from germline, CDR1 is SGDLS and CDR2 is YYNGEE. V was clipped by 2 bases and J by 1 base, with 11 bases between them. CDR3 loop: CASSVVGSGTDTQYF. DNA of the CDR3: TGTGCCAGCAGCGTGGTGGGGTCTGGCACAGATACGCAGTATTTT.

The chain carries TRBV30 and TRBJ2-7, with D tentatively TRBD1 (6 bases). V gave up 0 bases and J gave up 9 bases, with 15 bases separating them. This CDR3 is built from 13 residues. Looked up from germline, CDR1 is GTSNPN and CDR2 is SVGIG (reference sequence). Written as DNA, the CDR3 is TGTGCCTGGAGTGTATTACAGGGCAAGGTGCAGTACTTC. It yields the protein CAWSVLQGKVQYF. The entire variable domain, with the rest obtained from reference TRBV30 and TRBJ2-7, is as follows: SQTIHQWPATLVQPVGSPLSLECTVEGTSNPNLYWYRQAAGRGLQLLFYSVGIGQISSEVPQNLSASRPQDRQFILSSKKLLLSDSGFYLCAWSVLQGKVQYFGPGTRLTVT.

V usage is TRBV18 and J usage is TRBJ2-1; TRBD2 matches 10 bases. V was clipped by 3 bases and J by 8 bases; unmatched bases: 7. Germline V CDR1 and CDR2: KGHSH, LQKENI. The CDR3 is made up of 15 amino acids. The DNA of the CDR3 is TGTGCCAGCTCACCCTCTAGCGGGAGACTCTATGAGCAGTTCTTC. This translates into CASSPSSGRLYEQFF. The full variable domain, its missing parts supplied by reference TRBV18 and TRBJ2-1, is NAGVMQNPRHLVRRRGQEARLRCSPMKGHSHVYWYRQLPEEGLKFMVYLQKENIIDESGMPKERFSAEFPKEGPSILRIQQVVRGDSAAYFCASSPSSGRLYEQFFGPGTRLTVL.

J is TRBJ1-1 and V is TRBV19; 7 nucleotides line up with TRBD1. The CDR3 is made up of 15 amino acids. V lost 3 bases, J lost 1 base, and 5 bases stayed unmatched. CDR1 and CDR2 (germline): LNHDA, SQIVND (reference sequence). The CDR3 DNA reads TGTGCCAGTAGTATTCCAGACAGGGCGAACACTGAAGCTTTCTTT. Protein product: CASSIPDRANTEAFF.

In DNA, the CDR3 is TGTGCCAGTAGTAGGGACAGCCTTAGCAATCAGCCCCAGCATTTT. This encodes CASSRDSLSNQPQHF. This chain links TRBV19 with TRBJ1-5; TRBD1 aligns across 7 bases. CDR3 length equals 15 residues. J gave up 0 bases and V 4 bases, and 3 bases lay outside the gene matches. Germline CDR1 is LNHDA and CDR2 is SQIVND (reference sequence).

As DNA, the CDR3 is TGTGCCAGCGGGGGGCAGGGCGGAGAAAAACTGTTTTTT. It translates to CASGGQGGEKLFF. The gene calls are TRBV6-6 and TRBJ1-4; D may be TRBD1 (6 bases). The V gene lost 8 bases and the J gene lost 8 bases, with 15 bases spanning the gap. Germline CDR1 MNHNY, CDR2 SVGAGI (reference sequence). CDR3 length: 13 residues.

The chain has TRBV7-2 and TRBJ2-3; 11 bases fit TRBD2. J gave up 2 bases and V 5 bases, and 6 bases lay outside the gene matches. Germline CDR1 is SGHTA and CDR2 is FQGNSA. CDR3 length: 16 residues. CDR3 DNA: TGTGCCAGCAGCCCCGGGACTAGCGGACCCACAGATACGCAGTATTTT. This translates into CASSPGTSGPTDTQYF.

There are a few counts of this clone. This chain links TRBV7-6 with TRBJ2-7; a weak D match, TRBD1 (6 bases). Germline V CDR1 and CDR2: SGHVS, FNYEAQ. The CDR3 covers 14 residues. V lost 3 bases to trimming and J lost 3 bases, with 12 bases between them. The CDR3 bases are TGTGCCAGCAGCTTCCGAGACAGGTACTACGAGCAGTACTTC. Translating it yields CASSFRDRYYEQYF.